The 25 T cell receptor beta chains given below trace back to one sample, sequenced in a study of molecular identifiers for immune sequencing clone quantification. MiXCR, applied by TCRdb to the PCR reads, yields one record per CDR3 protein. The sample has hundreds of thousands of distinct CDR3 sequences; roughly 23% are singletons. The material sequenced was naive CD8+ T cells from blood, with Jurkat cell RNA spiked in. The sample's subset: FACS-sorted CD8+CD4-CCR7+CD45RA+ naive T cells. Receptors were obtained from a human donor in good health. Some libraries in this study had Jurkat cell RNA spiked in.

This clonotype was recorded at least ten times. The V and J genes are TRBV7-2 and TRBJ2-3, with D maybe TRBD1 (5 bases). Germline V lookup: CDR1 SGHTA, CDR2 FQGNSA. V was cut by 7 bases and J by 0 bases, with 14 bases left in between. This CDR3 is 15 amino acids long. The CDR3 region is CASNWGTRSTDTQYF. The CDR3 nucleotides read TGTGCCAGCAACTGGGGCACCAGGAGCACAGATACGCAGTATTTT.

In regard to this clonotype: This could be a read error, since a much larger clone is one nucleotide away. Written as DNA, the CDR3 is TGTGCCAGCAGTTGGGCCCTCGCCGCAAAACTGTTTTTT. The encoded protein is CASSWALAAKLFF. V and J are TRBV6-6 and TRBJ1-4; D unclear. V lost 4 bases to trimming and J lost 10 bases, with 13 bases between them. Germline values: CDR1 MNHNY, CDR2 SVGAGI (reference sequence). The CDR3 is made up of 13 amino acids.

This clonotype came up once. This sequence is one base from a far larger clone and is likely a read error. V gene TRBV5-6 combines with J gene TRBJ1-5, with 12 bases that match TRBD1. Germline V lookup: CDR1 SGHDT, CDR2 YYEEEE. The CDR3 loop spans 14 amino acids. Written as DNA, the CDR3 is TGTGCCAGCAGCCTGGGACAGGGGGCTCAGCTCCAGCATTTT. Its protein product is CASSLGQGAQLQHF.

The chain links TRBV29-1 to TRBJ1-2; TRBD1 is a possible D gene (6 bases). Germline loops: CDR1 SQVTM, CDR2 ANQGSEA. The CDR3 length is 12 residues. Trimming left V 6 bases short and J 2 bases short, with 10 bases between. The CDR3: CSVEDSNYGYTF. CDR3 bases: TGCAGCGTAGAGGACAGCAACTATGGCTACACCTTC.

This clonotype was detected ten times or more. The gene calls are TRBV5-4 and TRBJ1-6; D uncertain. The germline gives CDR1 SGHNT, CDR2 YYREEE (reference sequence). Between the trimmed V and J ends, which lost 1 base and 7 bases, there was a span of 3 bases. The CDR3 covers 12 residues. The CDR3 reads CASSLSNSPLHF. As DNA, the CDR3 is TGTGCCAGCAGCTTGTCGAATTCACCCCTCCACTTT.

This clonotype was seen many times. The genes are TRBV5-1 and TRBJ1-1, with D possibly being TRBD1 (5 bases). V gave up 4 bases and J gave up 0 bases, with 10 bases separating them. The CDR3 covers 14 residues. Germline assignment: CDR1 SGHRS and CDR2 YFSETQ. CDR3 residues: CASSPDSMNTEAFF. As DNA, the CDR3 is TGCGCCAGCAGCCCAGACAGTATGAACACTGAAGCTTTCTTT.

This clonotype has at least ten counts. This chain uses TRBV7-2 with TRBJ1-1, with D possibly TRBD1 on 5 matching bases. Germline CDR1 SGHTA, CDR2 FQGNSA. The CDR3 totals 14 residues. With 5 bases removed from V and 0 bases from J, the gap between germline ends came to 10 bases. CDR3 sequence (DNA): TGTGCCAGCAGCAGGGGACTCCTGAACACTGAAGCTTTCTTT. Its protein product is CASSRGLLNTEAFF.

This clonotype was seen many times. The CDR3 is CASSPPGATEAFF. In nucleotides, the CDR3 is TGTGCCAGCAGTCCCCCGGGGGCCACTGAAGCTTTCTTT. This chain connects TRBV6-6 to TRBJ1-1, with D perhaps TRBD1 (6 bases). Trimming shortened V by 5 bases and J by 4 bases, and 11 bases separated the two germline ends. This CDR3 region has 13 residues. CDR1 is MNHNY and CDR2 is SVGAGI in the germline V gene (reference sequence).

The chain recombines TRBV4-1 with TRBJ1-5; D uncertain. The CDR3 loop spans 12 amino acids. Trimming stripped 0 bases from V and 15 bases from J, with 12 bases between. Germline CDR1 and CDR2: MGHRA and YSYEKL. Here the CDR3 DNA reads TGCGCCAGCAGCCAAGATAGGGCCCTTCCGCATTTT. This encodes CASSQDRALPHF.

This sequence joins TRBV30 and TRBJ2-7; D remains ambiguous. CDR3 length: 13 residues. From germline, CDR1 is GTSNPN and CDR2 SVGIG (reference sequence). V dropped 2 bases and J dropped 4 bases, with 12 bases sitting between them. In DNA, the CDR3 is TGTGCCTGGAGTCTACCATATTCTTACGAGCAGTACTTC. It translates to CAWSLPYSYEQYF.

With regard to this clonotype: A read error may explain this, as a much larger clone is one base away. The chain is built from TRBV10-2 and TRBJ1-5, with 9 bases that match TRBD1. Germline CDR1 is WSHSY and CDR2 is SAAADI. This CDR3 contains 13 residues. The trim removed 8 bases at V and 5 bases at J, leaving 4 bases unmatched. The CDR3 bases are TGCGCCAGCGGCCGGGACAGGGATCAGCCCCAGCATTTT. Residues: CASGRDRDQPQHF.

This clonotype came up many times. The V gene is TRBV6-5, the J gene TRBJ1-1; D call uncertain. The CDR3 consists of 13 residues. The ends were cut back, 0 bases at V and 5 bases at J, with 7 bases in the middle. Germline CDR1 MNHEY, CDR2 SVGAGI. The CDR3 spells CASSYSLRTEAFF. CDR3 coding DNA: TGTGCCAGCAGTTACTCGCTGCGTACTGAAGCTTTCTTT.

This rearrangement joins TRBV28 to TRBJ2-7, with D possibly called TRBD1 or TRBD2 (5 bases each). Trimming shortened V by 6 bases and J by 3 bases, and 12 bases separated the two germline ends. Germline values: CDR1 MDHEN, CDR2 SYDVKM. The CDR3 is made up of 13 amino acids. Here the CDR3 reads CASRGVADYEQYF. Written as DNA, the CDR3 is TGTGCCAGCAGGGGGGTTGCGGACTACGAGCAGTACTTC.

The chain is built from TRBV11-2 and TRBJ1-1; D is ambiguous. The V gene's germline CDR1 is SGHAT and CDR2 FQNNGV. V shed 3 bases and J shed 0 bases, with 11 bases lying between them. The CDR3 consists of 15 residues. In DNA, the CDR3 is TGTGCCAGCAGCTTTCCTCTAACCCTGAACACTGAAGCTTTCTTT. Translated: CASSFPLTLNTEAFF.

This clonotype has more than one count but fewer than ten. The J gene is TRBJ2-1, the V gene TRBV6-2 or TRBV6-3; D is tentatively TRBD1 or TRBD2 (5 bases each). This CDR3 is built from 16 residues. V shed 2 bases and J shed 5 bases, with 16 bases lying between them. Germline CDR1 MNHEY, CDR2 SVGEGT. The DNA of the CDR3 is TGTGCCAGCAGTTACACTCAGGGACCCCCTGACAATGAGCAGTTCTTC. It yields the protein CASSYTQGPPDNEQFF.

This clonotype came up many times. The V call is TRBV7-6, the J call TRBJ2-2, with 9 bases that match TRBD1. Germline assignment: CDR1 SGHVS and CDR2 FNYEAQ. The V segment lost 5 bases and the J segment 6 bases; nucleotides outside the gene matches: 13. There are 17 residues in the CDR3. This CDR3 reads CASSKNLQGAAAGELFF. For the CDR3, the DNA is TGTGCCAGCAGCAAAAACCTACAGGGGGCGGCGGCCGGGGAGCTGTTTTTT.

On this clonotype itself: The conserved phenylalanine or tryptophan normally closing the CDR3 is absent here, so this likely arose from a read error. The genes are TRBV11-2 and TRBJ1-2; TRBD1 is a possible D gene (5 bases). V gave up 4 bases and J gave up 4 bases, with 16 bases separating them. Germline CDR1 and CDR2: SGHAT and FQNNGV. The CDR3 has 15 amino acids. The chain's CDR3 is CASSSIAGSRYGYTL. The CDR3, as DNA: TGTGCCAGCAGCTCCATCGCAGGGTCGCGCTATGGCTACACCCTC.

V is TRBV6-5 and J is TRBJ2-7, with D unclear. The CDR3 consists of 17 residues. Deletions cut 0 bases from V and 0 bases from J, with 15 bases between. CDR1 and CDR2 from the germline V gene are MNHEY and SVGAGI. The CDR3 coding sequence is TGTGCCAGCAGTTACTCGAGTAGGTCCAATCCCTCCTACGAGCAGTACTTC. As protein: CASSYSSRSNPSYEQYF.

J is TRBJ2-7 and V is TRBV13, with a weak D call TRBD1 (6 bases). The V and J ends lost 5 bases and 5 bases respectively, with 13 bases between them. Germline loops: CDR1 PRHDT, CDR2 FYEKMQ (reference sequence). The CDR3 spans 13 residues. The CDR3 DNA sequence: TGTGCCAGCAGCATCAAAAACAGGGACGAGCAGTACTTC. This sequence encodes CASSIKNRDEQYF.

This clonotype was seen ten or more times. The chain is built from TRBV28 and TRBJ2-5; a possible D gene is TRBD1 (6 bases). V was cut by 5 bases and J by 5 bases, with 15 bases left in between. Germline V gives CDR1 MDHEN, CDR2 SYDVKM. The CDR3 sequence is 14 residues long. CDR3 protein: CASSLSTGLETQYF. DNA for the CDR3: TGTGCCAGCAGTCTCTCGACAGGTCTTGAGACCCAGTACTTC. The whole variable domain, remainder taken from reference TRBV28 and TRBJ2-5, is DVKVTQSSRYLVKRTGEKVFLECVQDMDHENMFWYRQDPGLGLRLIYFSYDVKMKEKGDIPEGYSVSREKKERFSLILESASTNQTSMYLCASSLSTGLETQYFGPGTRLLVL.

Points on this clonotype: Since a much larger clone is just one base distant, this may be a read error. This chain links TRBV29-1 with TRBJ2-7; D unclear. This CDR3 comprises 13 residues. V lost 4 bases to trimming and J lost 0 bases, with 10 bases between them. Germline CDR1 and CDR2: SQVTM and ANQGSEA. CDR3 protein: CSVASQHSYEQYF. CDR3 in DNA: TGCAGCGTTGCGTCCCAGCACTCCTACGAGCAGTACTTC.

V usage is TRBV4-3 and J usage is TRBJ2-5; TRBD2 aligns across 7 bases. CDR1 is LGHNA, CDR2 YSLEER, per germline. Trimming took 1 base from V and 2 from J; bases not matched to a gene: 7. The CDR3 loop spans 16 amino acids. The CDR3 region has the DNA TGCGCCAGCAGCCAAGGTGTGGGGGGGATACAAGAGACCCAGTACTTC. Translation gives CASSQGVGGIQETQYF.

CDR3 DNA sequence: TGTGCCAGCAGCCAAGGGGCAGGGGGGCGTCAGCCCCAGCATTTT. Translating it yields CASSQGAGGRQPQHF. The chain recombines TRBV3-1 with TRBJ1-5, with TRBD1 identical over 7 bases. The germline V gene encodes CDR1 LGHDT and CDR2 YNNKEL (reference sequence). This CDR3 has 15 residues. J was trimmed by 6 bases and V by 1 base; bases with no gene match: 6. Combining the CDR3 with reference TRBV3-1 and TRBJ1-5 gives the whole variable domain DTAVSQTPKYLVTQMGNDKSIKCEQNLGHDTMYWYKQDSKKFLKIMFSYNNKELIINETVPNRFSPKSPDKAHLNLHINSLELGDSAVYFCASSQGAGGRQPQHFGDGTRLSIL.

This clonotype was picked up a small number of times. The chain carries TRBV5-5 and TRBJ2-2, with 7 nucleotides matching TRBD2. With 2 bases clipped from V and 1 base from J, the junction kept 5 bases outside the gene matches. The CDR3 has 16 amino acids. CDR1 and CDR2 (germline): SGHKS, YYEKEE (reference sequence). Here the CDR3 reads CASSFRLALNTGELFF. The CDR3 DNA follows: TGTGCCAGCAGCTTTAGACTAGCCCTGAACACCGGGGAGCTGTTTTTT.

This clonotype was counted at least ten times. The rearrangement joins TRBV29-1 to TRBJ2-4; 9 bases match TRBD2. V shed 2 bases, J shed 0 bases, and the junction held 2 bases outside the gene matches. This CDR3 contains 15 residues. CDR1 is SQVTM and CDR2 is ANQGSEA in the germline V gene. Written as DNA, the CDR3 is TGCAGCGTTGAACTAGCGGGGAGAGCCAAAAACATTCAGTACTTC. This sequence encodes CSVELAGRAKNIQYF.